The next 25 T cell receptor beta chains were all read from a single sample in a study of CD8+CD57+ T cells in acquired aplastic anemia. Both TCR beta VDJ combination and CDR3 sequence profiling were carried out. Genomic DNA was the template for this profiling. MiXCR was run by TCRdb on the reads, yielding one entry per CDR3 protein. Counted here are about 190,000 distinct CDR3 sequences, about three fifths occurring once; the ten biggest clones make up roughly 50%. Sequenced sample: sorted CD4+, CD8+, or CD8+CD57+ T cells (not recorded which) from PBMCs. The receptors originated from a human donor with severe aplastic anemia or a healthy control (not recorded which).

The chain employs TRBV20-1 and TRBJ2-4; D not certain. Trimming pared 1 base from V and 7 bases from J, leaving 2 bases between. CDR3 length: 10 amino acids. From germline, CDR1 is DFQATT and CDR2 SNEGSKA (reference sequence). CDR3 bases: TGCAGTGCTAGAGGGAACATTCAGTACTTC. Protein product: CSARGNIQYF.

Here the CDR3 reads CSVEKTGADTQYF. CDR3 DNA: TGCAGCGTTGAAAAGACAGGGGCCGATACGCAGTATTTT. V is TRBV29-1 and J is TRBJ2-3; 8 bases are shared with TRBD1. The CDR3 spans 13 residues. Germline V gives CDR1 SQVTM, CDR2 ANQGSEA. V lost 2 bases, J lost 6 bases, and 4 bases stayed unmatched.

A few counts support this clonotype. CDR3 sequence (DNA): TGTGCCAGCAGCCCCACTAGCGAAGAGACCCAGTACTTC. This translates into CASSPTSEETQYF. The rearrangement uses TRBV3-1 and TRBJ2-5; 7 bases are a match to TRBD2. Germline CDR1 LGHDT, CDR2 YNNKEL (reference sequence). V dropped 4 bases and J dropped 3; count of bases not matched to a gene: 2. CDR3 length equals 13 residues.

This clonotype showed up many times. The chain is built from TRBV9 and TRBJ2-5; a possible D gene is TRBD2 (7 bases). CDR1 and CDR2 from the germline V gene are SGDLS and YYNGEE. The CDR3 is made up of 14 amino acids. With 0 bases removed from V and 9 bases from J, the gap between germline ends came to 15 bases. In nucleotides, the CDR3 is TGTGCCAGCAGCGTAGGGGAGGGGGGTCGGGCCCAGTACTTC. Amino acids: CASSVGEGGRAQYF. Supplemented by reference TRBV9 and TRBJ2-5, the full variable domain reads DSGVTQTPKHLITATGQRVTLRCSPRSGDLSVYWYQQSLDQGLQFLIQYYNGEERAKGNILERFSAQQFPDLHSELNLSSLELGDSALYFCASSVGEGGRAQYFGPGTRLLVL.

The chain combines TRBV2 with TRBJ1-1; no reliable D call. V was cut by 4 bases and J by 7 bases, with 10 bases left in between. This CDR3 contains 12 residues. The germline gives CDR1 SNHLY, CDR2 FYNNEI. CDR3 in DNA: TGTGCCAGCAGTGTTGCCCAGCTTGAAGCTTTCTTT. This codes for CASSVAQLEAFF.

This clonotype has a count of ten or more. The gene calls are TRBV5-5 and TRBJ2-7, with a possible D match to TRBD2 (5 bases). V was pared by 5 bases and J by 0 bases, with 9 bases between. The V gene's germline CDR1 is SGHKS and CDR2 YYEKEE (reference sequence). This CDR3 comprises 13 residues. The CDR3 nucleotides are TGTGCCAGCAGTTTTGGGAGCTCCTACGAGCAGTACTTC. Amino acids: CASSFGSSYEQYF.

The CDR3 region is CSAWGDRGQGAIGSPLHF. CDR3 sequence (DNA): TGCAGTGCTTGGGGAGATCGGGGACAGGGGGCAATCGGGTCACCCCTCCACTTT. This chain connects TRBV20-1 to TRBJ1-6, with 12 bases lining up with TRBD1. This CDR3 region has 18 residues. The germline V gene has CDR1 DFQATT and CDR2 SNEGSKA (reference sequence). Losses at the gene ends were 5 bases for V and 10 bases for J; bases not matched to a gene: 18.

The chain uses TRBV2 and TRBJ2-1; D gene ambiguous. The CDR3 has 14 residues. V was pared by 3 bases and J by 3 bases, with 9 bases between. Per the germline V gene, CDR1 is SNHLY and CDR2 is FYNNEI. The CDR3 sequence is CASSEALFYNEQFF. In DNA, the CDR3 is TGTGCCAGCAGTGAGGCCTTGTTCTACAATGAGCAGTTCTTC. Drawing the rest from reference TRBV2 and TRBJ2-1, the complete variable domain is EPEVTQTPSHQVTQMGQEVILRCVPISNHLYFYWYRQILGQKVEFLVSFYNNEISEKSEIFDDQFSVERPDGSNFTLKIRSTKLEDSAMYFCASSEALFYNEQFFGPGTRLTVL.

Note on this clonotype: A much larger clone differs by one base, so this may be a read error. A read error is likely, as this CDR3 ends without the conserved phenylalanine or tryptophan. V and J are TRBV3-1 and TRBJ1-5; D remains unclear. The CDR3 is 16 residues long. Germline CDR1 reads LGHDT; CDR2 reads YNNKEL (reference sequence). Trimming removed 0 bases at V and 0 bases at J, with 9 bases between. The DNA of the CDR3 is TGTGCCAGCAGCCAAGACGAAGGGAATAGCAATCAGCCCCAGCATTCT. Protein sequence: CASSQDEGNSNQPQHS.

V and J are TRBV7-2 and TRBJ1-6, with TRBD1 as a possible D gene (5 bases). CDR3 size: 16 residues. V lost 5 bases and J 7 bases, leaving 18 bases between the germline ends. Per the germline V gene, CDR1 is SGHTA and CDR2 is FQGNSA. The CDR3 is CASSGGGSGQNSPLHF. CDR3 DNA sequence: TGTGCCAGCAGCGGGGGGGGGAGCGGCCAGAATTCACCCCTCCACTTT.

In this sample, this clonotype turned up once. This chain uses TRBV24-1 with TRBJ2-5, with D maybe TRBD2 (6 bases). Germline lookup yields CDR1 KGHDR and CDR2 SFDVKD. Trimming left V 3 bases short and J 1 base short, with 11 bases between. There are 15 residues in the CDR3. The CDR3 loop is CATSDTQGLQETQYF. The CDR3 DNA sequence: TGTGCCACCAGTGATACCCAGGGACTCCAAGAGACCCAGTACTTC.

The rearrangement links TRBV5-1 to TRBJ2-7; 10 positions match TRBD1. Unmatched junction bases numbered 11, after V lost 4 bases and J lost 7 bases. The CDR3 spans 15 residues. From germline, CDR1 is SGHRS and CDR2 YFSETQ. CDR3 coding DNA: TGCGCCAGCAGCCGGGGACAGGGGAGCGTTGGGGAGCAGTACTTC. Translated: CASSRGQGSVGEQYF.

The CDR3 region has the DNA TGTGCCAGCAGTGATCCAGGACTAGCGGCCTACAATGAGCAGTTCTTC. Encoded protein: CASSDPGLAAYNEQFF. The J gene is TRBJ2-1, the V gene TRBV6-6; 10 nucleotides align to TRBD2. The CDR3 consists of 16 residues. The V gene end was trimmed by 5 bases and the J gene end by 2 bases; junction bases not matched to a gene: 6. Germline V gene data show CDR1 as MNHNY and CDR2 as SVGAGI (reference sequence).

This clonotype was picked up one time. As DNA, the CDR3 is TGTGCCACCAGCAGAGTGGACAGCCAAGCTTTCTTT. Protein: CATSRVDSQAFF. The V gene is TRBV15, the J gene TRBJ1-1, with D possibly TRBD1 on 6 matching bases. CDR3 length: 12 amino acids. From germline, CDR1 is LNHNV and CDR2 YYDKDF (reference sequence). Deletions cut 1 base from V and 9 bases from J, with 9 bases between.

As for this clonotype: An end of the junction differs from the germline gene, which may be a read error. The V gene is TRBV15, the J gene TRBJ1-6; D is perhaps TRBD1 (6 bases). Germline-derived CDR1 and CDR2 are LNHNV and YYDKDF (reference sequence). The CDR3 sequence is 15 residues long. The CDR3 DNA is TGTGCCACCCGCAGAGATGGGGGGCTTAATTCACCCCTCCACTTT. The encoded protein is CATRRDGGLNSPLHF.

The CDR3: CASSPGDGRDSDTQYF. The CDR3 nucleotides are TGTGCCAGCAGCCCGGGGGACGGGAGGGATTCAGATACGCAGTATTTT. The chain links TRBV7-9 to TRBJ2-3, with 8 bases identical to TRBD2. Germline V gives CDR1 SEHNR, CDR2 FQNEAQ (reference sequence). V was pared by 5 bases and J by 4 bases, with 11 bases of the junction left unmatched. CDR3 size: 16 residues.

At least ten counts were recorded for this clonotype. The gene calls are TRBV27 and TRBJ2-7; 7 bases match TRBD1. Germline V gene data show CDR1 as MNHEY and CDR2 as SMNVEV (reference sequence). This CDR3 is built from 16 residues. V shed 4 bases and J 0 bases; nucleotides not matched to a gene: 9. CDR3 bases: TGTGCCAGCAGTTCGAATCCTGGACAGGCCTCCTACGAGCAGTACTTC. Translating it yields CASSSNPGQASYEQYF.

CDR3 DNA sequence: TGTGCCAGCAGCCGAAACCCTTGGGCGGAGGGCTATGGCTACACCTTC. It codes for CASSRNPWAEGYGYTF. The rearrangement joins TRBV11-1 to TRBJ1-2, with unresolved D. Per the germline V gene, CDR1 is SGHAT and CDR2 is FQDESV (reference sequence). CDR3 length equals 16 residues. Trimming shortened V by 5 bases and J by 4 bases, and 20 bases separated the two germline ends.

This clonotype turned up a few times. J is TRBJ2-7 and V is TRBV29-1; D is perhaps TRBD1 (6 bases). The CDR3 is made up of 13 amino acids. In germline, CDR1 is SQVTM, CDR2 ANQGSEA. V dropped 1 base and J dropped 2 bases, with 9 bases sitting between them. For the CDR3, the DNA is TGCAGCGTTGAAGGGGGGCTAGCCTACGAGCAGTACTTC. Translating gives CSVEGGLAYEQYF.

J is TRBJ2-2 and V is TRBV12-3 or TRBV12-4; no definite D call. The CDR3 covers 13 residues. V lost 6 bases, J lost 4 bases, and 9 bases lay in between. The CDR3 DNA sequence: TGTGCCAGCAGCTTGGAAGTCACCGGGGAGCTGTTTTTT. This sequence encodes CASSLEVTGELFF.

V gene TRBV29-1 combines with J gene TRBJ1-3; a possible D gene is TRBD1 (5 bases). Germline V gene data show CDR1 as SQVTM and CDR2 as ANQGSEA. V was shortened by 7 bases and J by 4 bases, with 14 bases between the two germline ends. The CDR3 is 13 amino acids. The CDR3 bases are TGCAGCGCCCGGGGCCCACAAGGAAACACCATATATTTT. This encodes CSARGPQGNTIYF.

The rearrangement uses TRBV7-2 and TRBJ2-7, with 9 bases fitting TRBD2. The V gene end was trimmed by 7 bases and the J gene end by 4 bases; junction bases not matched to a gene: 14. The length of the CDR3 is 16 residues. CDR1 is SGHTA, CDR2 FQGNSA, per germline. In nucleotides, the CDR3 is TGTGCCAGCACCTCCATCCCTGCGGGAGGGTGGTACGAGCAGTACTTC. Translating it yields CASTSIPAGGWYEQYF.

This clonotype was counted at least ten times. This sequence joins TRBV12-3 or TRBV12-4 and TRBJ1-4, with D perhaps TRBD1 (5 bases). CDR3 length: 14 residues. V was pared by 5 bases and J by 8 bases, with 15 bases between. The CDR3 reads CASSPAWGKEKLFF. The DNA for the CDR3 is TGTGCCAGCAGTCCCGCCTGGGGCAAGGAAAAACTGTTTTTT.

The V gene is TRBV2, the J gene TRBJ2-2; weak D call: TRBD1 (6 bases). CDR1 is SNHLY, CDR2 FYNNEI, per germline. The CDR3 length is 17 residues. Trimming removed 3 bases at V and 0 bases at J, with 14 bases between. The CDR3 loop reads CASSDVRNRANTGELFF. DNA of the CDR3: TGTGCCAGCAGTGATGTGAGGAACAGGGCGAACACCGGGGAGCTGTTTTTT.

The genes are TRBV5-1 and TRBJ1-4; D remains ambiguous. CDR3 size: 15 residues. Germline CDR1 is SGHRS and CDR2 is YFSETQ. V lost 0 bases to trimming and J lost 0 bases, with 6 bases between them. CDR3 amino acids: CASSLGGTTNEKLFF. The DNA of the CDR3 is TGCGCCAGCAGCTTGGGCGGGACAACTAATGAAAAACTGTTTTTT.